Detailed here is one T cell receptor (beta chain). Its antigen remains unknown. Produced via immunoSEQ multiplex PCR; TCRdb's table is partial and in-frame only. The sample gives 120,000 to 150,000 clones, approximately 77% of which show up once; around 30% is in the top ten. This sample is drawn from a study of cytotoxic CD8 clonotypes in ibrutinib-treated CLL. Study as a whole: Researchers reported about a dozen relapsed/refractory and approximately 15 treatment-naive patients, 17 to 18 of them IGHV unmutated. Complete response was seen in 2 patients and partial in some 25; about twelve progressed and approximately 14 stayed remitted after a median roughly 65 months. Study results and caveats: The study found public clonotypes uncommon, contracting or stable on treatment.

The sample here was PBMCs, taken after 12 months of ibrutinib treatment. This clonotype originated in a human donor with chronic lymphocytic leukemia.

This CDR3 is CASSQAKGTEAFF. CDR3 sequence (DNA): TGCGCCAGCAGCCAAGCTAAGGGAACTGAAGCTTTCTTT. The chain combines TRBV5-1 with TRBJ1-1; D is unclear. Trimming pared 4 bases from V and 5 bases from J, leaving 12 bases between. This CDR3 contains 13 residues. Germline values: CDR1 SGHRS, CDR2 YFSETQ.